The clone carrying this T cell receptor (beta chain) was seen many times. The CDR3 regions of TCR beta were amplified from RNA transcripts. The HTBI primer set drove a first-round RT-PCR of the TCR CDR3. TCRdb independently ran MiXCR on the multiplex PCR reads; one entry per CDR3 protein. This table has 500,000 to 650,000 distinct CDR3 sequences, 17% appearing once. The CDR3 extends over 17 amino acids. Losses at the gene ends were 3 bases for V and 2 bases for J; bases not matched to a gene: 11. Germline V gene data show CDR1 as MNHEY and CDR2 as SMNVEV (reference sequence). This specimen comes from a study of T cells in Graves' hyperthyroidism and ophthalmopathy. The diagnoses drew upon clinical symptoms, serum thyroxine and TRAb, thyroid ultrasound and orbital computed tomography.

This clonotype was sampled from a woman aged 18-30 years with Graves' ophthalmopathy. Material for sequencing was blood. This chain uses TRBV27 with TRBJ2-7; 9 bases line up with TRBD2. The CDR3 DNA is TGTGCCAGCAGTTTTTCACCCTGGACTAGCGCGACCTACGAGCAGTACTTC. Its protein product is CASSFSPWTSATYEQYF.